The sequence of this TCR beta chain was determined in a study of CD8 T cells in ankylosing spondylitis. Broader study findings: A TCR beta motif of under 10 highly homologous variants appeared characteristic of ankylosing spondylitis blood. The study looked at matched synovial fluid samples from ankylosing spondylitis patients. Disease-linked clones were reported to be significantly enriched there.

In this sample, this clonotype turned up many times. Its specificity is unknown. Germline loops: CDR1 SGHRS, CDR2 YFSETQ. V dropped 1 base and J dropped 0 bases, with 7 bases sitting between them. This CDR3 has 14 residues. Making use of molecular barcodes, quantitative 5'-RACE generated TCR beta libraries. TCRdb analysed the 5' RACE reads with MiXCR anew, one entry per CDR3 protein. The sample includes some 140,000 distinct CDR3 sequences, 6.5% to 8.5% of them seen just once. The chain recombines TRBV5-1 with TRBJ2-5; unclear D gene. This TCR derives from a male donor with ankylosing spondylitis. The source material was synovial fluid, either unsorted or a sorted T cell fraction (not recorded which). The CDR3 region is CASSLRPHQETQYF. The CDR3 DNA follows: TGCGCCAGCAGCTTGAGACCCCACCAAGAGACCCAGTACTTC.